This TCR beta chain was sequenced for a study of cytomegalovirus exposure and HLA in healthy donors. Findings and limits, study-wide: The study listed 164 cytomegalovirus-associated TCR beta chains. The majority of CMV-associated TCR beta chains were reported as apparently HLA-restricted in a later analysis. The authors confirmed in vitro that three CMV-associated chains were specific for CMV antigens.

Comment on this clone: Its antigen is unknown.

The primer mix had 60 Vbeta and 13 Jbeta primers. Profiled with immunoSEQ multiplex PCR; TCRdb holds only in-frame clones, not every one. The data contain around 120,000 clones, about 59% of them singletons. This CDR3 comprises 14 residues. Looked up from germline, CDR1 is SGHNT and CDR2 is YYREEE (reference sequence). The J segment lost 2 bases and the V segment lost 2 bases, leaving 2 bases of the junction unmatched. The source material was PBMCs. The chain couples TRBV5-4 to TRBJ2-3; 7 bases agree with TRBD2. This sequence was found in a woman in her 40s in good health and CMV-seropositive. The CDR3 is CASSFGRITDTQYF. CDR3 in DNA: TGTGCCAGCAGCTTCGGGAGGATCACAGATACGCAGTATTTT.